These 22 T cell receptor beta chains were all obtained from the same sample, sequenced in a study of vaccination and CD4 T cells after COVID-19. Treatment meaning: roughly 11-day PBMC culture with coronavirus spike peptide pools or control peptides (ViraFEST assay). Samples of CD4+ T cells were obtained from the unexposed donor before the COVID-19 pandemic (2011-2018). Antigens of these TCRs are unknown. Sequence data for DNA of cultured CD4+ T cells were generated by the Oncomine TCR Beta short-read assay. TCRdb independently ran MiXCR on the PCR reads; one entry per CDR3 protein. The sample records more than 1,000 distinct CDR3 sequences, about 16% being singletons. The sequenced material came from CD4+ T cells from blood, cultured in vitro. Every receptor here comes from a human donor in good health.

The rearrangement uses TRBV28 and TRBJ2-1, with a tentative D call TRBD1 (6 bases). This CDR3 comprises 15 residues. With 0 bases removed from V and 8 bases from J, the gap between germline ends came to 14 bases. CDR1 and CDR2 (germline): MDHEN, SYDVKM. The CDR3 reads CASSLWKLQGDEQFF. The CDR3 coding sequence is TGTGCCAGCAGTTTATGGAAACTACAGGGAGATGAGCAGTTCTTC.

This clonotype is labeled medium-sized. This chain links TRBV7-3 with TRBJ2-2, with 7 nucleotides matching TRBD1. V trimming: 4 bases; J trimming: 2 bases; junction bases outside the gene matches: 4. CDR3 length equals 15 residues. Germline V gene sequence: CDR1 SGHTA, CDR2 FQGTGA. Here the CDR3 DNA reads TGTGCCAGCAGCTCGACAGGGAGTAACACCGGGGAGCTGTTTTTT. This translates into CASSSTGSNTGELFF.

By sample fraction, this clonotype is medium-sized (0.01 to 0.1%). This chain uses TRBV19 with TRBJ2-5, with TRBD1 as a possible D gene (6 bases). V was shortened by 6 bases and J by 5 bases, with 16 bases between the two germline ends. CDR1 is LNHDA and CDR2 is SQIVND in the germline V gene (reference sequence). This CDR3 spans 14 amino acids. The CDR3 loop is CASSIQGGRETQYF. For the CDR3, the DNA is TGTGCCAGTAGCATACAGGGTGGTCGGGAGACCCAGTACTTC.

This clonotype was recorded a few times. CDR3 amino acids: CATSSPLYNEQFF. As DNA, the CDR3 is TGTGCCACCAGCTCCCCCCTTTACAATGAGCAGTTCTTC. The chain couples TRBV10-3 to TRBJ2-1, with D hard to call. Germline V gives CDR1 ENHRY, CDR2 SYGVKD. Trimming pared 10 bases from V and 4 bases from J, leaving 14 bases between. The CDR3 spans 13 residues.

In its sample, this clonotype is medium-sized (0.01 to 0.1%). V usage is TRBV24-1 and J usage is TRBJ2-2; tentative D call: TRBD2 (6 bases). CDR3 length: 13 amino acids. CDR1 and CDR2 from the germline V gene are KGHDR and SFDVKD. V was clipped by 9 bases and J by 4 bases, with 11 bases between them. The CDR3 loop is CATRGYGTGELFF. As DNA, the CDR3 is TGTGCCACCCGGGGGTATGGCACCGGGGAGCTGTTTTTT.

The chain joins TRBV9 to TRBJ2-2, with TRBD2 as a possible D gene (6 bases). Germline V CDR1 and CDR2: SGDLS, YYNGEE. The CDR3 is made up of 17 amino acids. V dropped 0 bases and J dropped 2 bases, with 14 bases sitting between them. CDR3 coding DNA: TGTGCCAGCAGCGTAGGGGTTGGGGGACTCAACACCGGGGAGCTGTTTTTT. Translated, it gives CASSVGVGGLNTGELFF. Using reference TRBV9 and TRBJ2-2 for the parts outside the CDR3, the full variable domain is DSGVTQTPKHLITATGQRVTLRCSPRSGDLSVYWYQQSLDQGLQFLIQYYNGEERAKGNILERFSAQQFPDLHSELNLSSLELGDSALYFCASSVGVGGLNTGELFFGEGSRLTVL.

By frequency in the sample, this clonotype is medium-sized. This chain connects TRBV24-1 to TRBJ2-5; TRBD1 matches at 7 bases. The CDR3 loop spans 15 amino acids. J gave up 5 bases and V 1 base, and 6 bases lay outside the gene matches. Germline V CDR1 and CDR2: KGHDR, SFDVKD. CDR3 sequence (DNA): TGTGCCACCAGTGATTTTCGGACAGGTAGTGAGACCCAGTACTTC. This codes for CATSDFRTGSETQYF.

This clonotype occurred a few times. This chain connects TRBV30 to TRBJ2-1; TRBD2 matches at 9 bases. The germline V gene encodes CDR1 GTSNPN and CDR2 SVGIG (reference sequence). The length of the CDR3 is 14 residues. Unmatched junction bases numbered 7, after V lost 4 bases and J lost 6 bases. The CDR3 DNA is TGTGCCTGGATGGCGGGACTAGCCCCCAATGAGCAGTTCTTC. It specifies CAWMAGLAPNEQFF.

This clonotype rates as medium-sized. CDR3 protein: CASSELPSYNEQFF. The CDR3 DNA reads TGTGCCAGCAGTGAACTCCCATCCTACAATGAGCAGTTCTTC. The chain employs TRBV6-1 and TRBJ2-1; D is unclear. Trimming removed 2 bases from V and 1 base from J, with 6 bases in between. This CDR3 region has 14 residues. Germline values: CDR1 MNHNS, CDR2 SASEGT.

This clonotype was recorded a few times. V and J are TRBV5-1 and TRBJ2-2; 13 bases map to TRBD2. The CDR3 length is 15 residues. After removal of 3 bases from V and 6 bases from J, the junction contained 2 bases not matched to a gene. Germline V gives CDR1 SGHRS, CDR2 YFSETQ. CDR3 bases: TGCGCCAGCAGCTCGGGACTAGCGGGGCCCGGGGAGCTGTTTTTT. As protein: CASSSGLAGPGELFF.

The chain combines TRBV5-1 with TRBJ1-2, with 8 bases that match TRBD1. Trimming removed 3 bases from V and 5 bases from J; junction bases left unmatched: 6. This CDR3 contains 14 residues. Germline CDR1 and CDR2: SGHRS and YFSETQ. The CDR3 protein is CASSSQGADYGYTF. The DNA for the CDR3 is TGCGCCAGCAGCTCCCAGGGGGCAGATTATGGCTACACCTTC. Drawing the rest from reference TRBV5-1 and TRBJ1-2, the complete variable domain is KAGVTQTPRYLIKTRGQQVTLSCSPISGHRSVSWYQQTPGQGLQFLFEYFSETQRNKGNFPGRFSGRQFSNSRSEMNVSTLELGDSALYLCASSSQGADYGYTFGSGTRLTVV.

The chain has TRBV28 and TRBJ1-1, with D maybe TRBD1 (6 bases). The germline gives CDR1 MDHEN, CDR2 SYDVKM. The CDR3 is 17 amino acids. Trimming took off 5 bases at V and 9 bases at J, with 28 bases between the two ends. The CDR3 here is CASSPIPGGGGVIKAFF. The CDR3 DNA follows: TGTGCCAGCAGTCCCATCCCGGGGGGGGGCGGTGTGATTAAAGCTTTCTTT.

This clonotype ranks as medium-sized (0.01 to 0.1%). The J gene is TRBJ2-3, the V gene TRBV2; D is unclear. The CDR3 totals 12 residues. Trimming cost V 3 bases and J 8 bases, with 9 bases left between them. Per the germline V gene, CDR1 is SNHLY and CDR2 is FYNNEI. Here the CDR3 DNA reads TGTGCCAGCAGTGATTGGAGCAGTACGCAGTATTTT. Its translation is CASSDWSSTQYF.

The J gene is TRBJ2-7, the V gene TRBV2, with 7 nucleotides matching TRBD1. Germline lookup yields CDR1 SNHLY and CDR2 FYNNEI. This CDR3 spans 13 amino acids. Trimming took 6 bases from V and 2 from J; bases not matched to a gene: 4. CDR3 sequence (DNA): TGTGCCAGCAGACCCGGGACAGCCTACGAGCAGTACTTC. It specifies CASRPGTAYEQYF.

This chain uses TRBV28 with TRBJ1-2; maybe TRBD1 (6 bases). The V end was cut by 3 bases, the J end by 5 bases, with 10 bases between. Germline assignment: CDR1 MDHEN and CDR2 SYDVKM. The CDR3 contains 13 residues. Here the CDR3 DNA reads TGTGCCAGCAGTTTCGGGGGCGCGTATGGCTACACCTTC. Residues: CASSFGGAYGYTF.

In this sample, this clonotype turned up a few times. J is TRBJ2-1 and V is TRBV6-1; D perhaps matches TRBD1 (6 bases). V was trimmed by 1 base and J by 10 bases, leaving 14 bases between them. The CDR3 spans 14 residues. The germline V gene encodes CDR1 MNHNS and CDR2 SASEGT. The CDR3: CASSEVGRGYEQFF. Here the CDR3 DNA reads TGTGCCAGCAGTGAAGTAGGCAGGGGATACGAGCAGTTCTTC.

The chain recombines TRBV7-6 with TRBJ1-4; a weak D match, TRBD1 (6 bases). V was cut by 4 bases and J by 4 bases, with 10 bases left in between. The germline CDR1 and CDR2 sequences are SGHVS and FNYEAQ. There are 14 residues in the CDR3. CDR3 region: CASSSDRINEKLFF. The CDR3 DNA is TGTGCCAGCAGCTCGGACAGAATTAATGAAAAACTGTTTTTT. Full variable domain (outside the CDR3, taken from reference TRBV7-6 and TRBJ1-4): GAGVSQSPRYKVTKRGQDVALRCDPISGHVSLYWYRQALGQGPEFLTYFNYEAQQDKSGLPNDRFSAERPEGSISTLTIQRTEQRDSAMYRCASSSDRINEKLFFGSGTQLSVL.

In its sample, this clonotype ranks as medium-sized. The V call is TRBV20-1, the J call TRBJ1-3, with TRBD1 matching over 7 bases. CDR1 and CDR2 from the germline V gene are DFQATT and SNEGSKA (reference sequence). The CDR3 is 18 amino acids. Losses at the gene ends were 0 bases for V and 0 bases for J; bases not matched to a gene: 11. DNA for the CDR3: TGCAGTGCTAGAGACACGACAGGGTACTATCGCTCTGGAAACACCATATATTTT. Translation: CSARDTTGYYRSGNTIYF.

This clonotype is classed as medium-sized. The gene calls are TRBV6-5 and TRBJ1-6; no definite D call. This CDR3 has 13 residues. Germline CDR1 reads MNHEY; CDR2 reads SVGAGI. The germline V and J ends were trimmed by 0 bases and 11 bases, with 8 bases remaining between them. The CDR3: CASSYSTRTPLHF. CDR3 coding DNA: TGTGCCAGCAGTTACTCGACCCGAACACCCCTCCACTTT.

The chain recombines TRBV5-1 with TRBJ1-6; TRBD1 matches 7 bases. V shed 6 bases, J shed 4 bases, and the junction held 10 bases outside the gene matches. The CDR3 extends over 16 amino acids. The germline V gene has CDR1 SGHRS and CDR2 YFSETQ. The DNA of the CDR3 is TGCGCCAGCACCCTACGGACAGGCCTTTATAATTCACCCCTCCACTTT. Translating gives CASTLRTGLYNSPLHF.

The rearrangement joins TRBV7-3 to TRBJ2-1, with 8 bases fitting TRBD1. Germline V CDR1 and CDR2: SGHTA, FQGTGA. V shed 1 base and J 8 bases; nucleotides not matched to a gene: 13. The CDR3 has 17 residues. The CDR3 coding sequence is TGTGCCAGCAGCTTAAGTGGGAGGCAGGGGGCGAGCGATGAGCAGTTCTTC. Protein product: CASSLSGRQGASDEQFF.

This clonotype has just a few counts. The chain links TRBV19 to TRBJ2-2; perhaps TRBD1 as D (8 bases). V was pared by 9 bases and J by 3 bases, with 17 bases between. The CDR3 extends over 15 amino acids. Germline V gene sequence: CDR1 LNHDA, CDR2 SQIVND (reference sequence). Written as DNA, the CDR3 is TGTGCCAGCCAAGCGGGACAGGACTACACCGGGGAGCTGTTTTTT. Translated: CASQAGQDYTGELFF.